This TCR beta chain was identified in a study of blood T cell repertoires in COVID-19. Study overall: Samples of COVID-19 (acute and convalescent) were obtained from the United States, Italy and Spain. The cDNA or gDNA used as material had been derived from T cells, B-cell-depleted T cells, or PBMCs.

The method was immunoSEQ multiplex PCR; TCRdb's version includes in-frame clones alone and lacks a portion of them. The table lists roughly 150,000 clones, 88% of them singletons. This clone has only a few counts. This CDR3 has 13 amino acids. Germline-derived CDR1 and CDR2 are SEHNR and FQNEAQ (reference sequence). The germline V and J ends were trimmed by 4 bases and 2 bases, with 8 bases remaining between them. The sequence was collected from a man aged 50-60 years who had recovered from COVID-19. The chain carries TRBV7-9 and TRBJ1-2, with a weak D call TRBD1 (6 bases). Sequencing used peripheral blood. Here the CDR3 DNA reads TGTGCCAGCAGCTCCACAGGGAACTATGGCTACACCTTC. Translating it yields CASSSTGNYGYTF.